These 5 T cell receptor beta chains were all obtained from the same sample, sequenced in a study of siplizumab effects on memory and regulatory T cells (dated by TCRdb to about 2019). The library came from the immunoSEQ multiplex PCR assay. TCRdb's version of the immuneACCESS table is confined to in-frame rearrangements and falls short of the full clone set. An unresolved V gene accounts for under half of the shortfall where checked; the remainder is of unknown origin. The sample table shows tens of thousands of clones, and approximately 88% are seen once. The ten biggest clones cover about 1.5% of the sample. Specimen: Tregs sorted from blood. The source is a human donor in good health.

This chain links TRBV6-6 with TRBJ2-7; D possibly corresponds to TRBD2 (6 bases). V gave up 5 bases and J gave up 5 bases, with 16 bases separating them. Germline values: CDR1 MNHNY, CDR2 SVGAGI (reference sequence). CDR3 length: 14 residues. The CDR3 sequence: CASSPRGGSNEQYF. CDR3 DNA: TGTGCCAGCAGTCCTAGGGGAGGAAGCAACGAGCAGTACTTC.

The V call is TRBV19, the J call TRBJ1-2, with TRBD1 matching 8 bases. The length of the CDR3 is 18 residues. Per the germline V gene, CDR1 is LNHDA and CDR2 is SQIVND (reference sequence). V lost 0 bases to trimming and J lost 4 bases; unmatched junction nucleotides: 13. The CDR3 loop reads CASSIDDRGYKSFYGYTF. The CDR3 nucleotides read TGTGCCAGTAGTATAGATGACAGGGGCTATAAATCCTTCTATGGCTACACCTTC. The variable domain in full, with the rest retrieved from reference TRBV19 and TRBJ1-2, is DGGITQSPKYLFRKEGQNVTLSCEQNLNHDAMYWYRQDPGQGLRLIYYSQIVNDFQKGDIAEGYSVSREKKESFPLTVTSAQKNPTAFYLCASSIDDRGYKSFYGYTFGSGTRLTVV.

This rearrangement joins TRBV5-1 to TRBJ2-3; no firm D call. This CDR3 is 14 amino acids long. Germline-derived CDR1 and CDR2 are SGHRS and YFSETQ. The V end was cut by 4 bases, the J end by 4 bases, with 13 bases between. CDR3 protein: CASSPLGVSDTQYF. The CDR3 DNA reads as TGCGCCAGCAGCCCCCTCGGAGTATCAGATACGCAGTATTTT. The full variable domain, its missing parts supplied by reference TRBV5-1 and TRBJ2-3, is KAGVTQTPRYLIKTRGQQVTLSCSPISGHRSVSWYQQTPGQGLQFLFEYFSETQRNKGNFPGRFSGRQFSNSRSEMNVSTLELGDSALYLCASSPLGVSDTQYFGPGTRLTVL.

The count of this clone is one. DNA for the CDR3: TGCGCCAGCAGCTTAAGTACTGGAAACACCATATATTTT. It specifies CASSLSTGNTIYF. The chain couples TRBV5-1 to TRBJ1-3; D remains ambiguous. This CDR3 has 13 residues. Germline loops: CDR1 SGHRS, CDR2 YFSETQ. V was pared by 2 bases and J by 2 bases, with 5 bases between.

The chain has TRBV5-6 and TRBJ1-2, with no clear D. V was clipped by 2 bases and J by 0 bases, with 8 bases between them. Germline CDR1 is SGHDT and CDR2 is YYEEEE. CDR3 size: 14 residues. CDR3 nucleotide sequence: TGTGCCAGCAGCTTCGACCCTACTAACTATGGCTACACCTTC. Its translation: CASSFDPTNYGYTF. Based on the CDR3 plus reference TRBV5-6 and TRBJ1-2, the full variable domain is DAGVTQSPTHLIKTRGQQVTLRCSPKSGHDTVSWYQQALGQGPQFIFQYYEEEERQRGNFPDRFSGHQFPNYSSELNVNALLLGDSALYLCASSFDPTNYGYTFGSGTRLTVV.